This TCR beta chain emerged from a study of T cells in Graves' hyperthyroidism and ophthalmopathy. Disease duration under 2 months; hyperthyroidism patients were aged 18 to 65. The CDR3 consists of 15 residues. V lost 1 base to trimming and J lost 5 bases; unmatched junction nucleotides: 4. CDR1 SGHAT and CDR2 FQNNGV come from the germline V gene. This clonotype was counted ten times or more. Amplification targeted TCR beta CDR3 regions from RNA transcripts. Researchers ran a first-round RT-PCR on the TCR CDR3 using the HTBI primer set. TCRdb passed the multiplex PCR reads through MiXCR, listing each CDR3 protein once. There are roughly 400,000 distinct CDR3 sequences in the sample; approximately 14% occur only once, and roughly 25% lies in the top ten.

The specimen was blood. This sequence originates from a woman aged 18-29 years with Graves' hyperthyroidism that later progressed to Graves' ophthalmopathy. The V and J genes are TRBV11-2 and TRBJ2-1; 8 nucleotides align to TRBD1. The CDR3 reads CASSLVLDRDNEQFF. DNA for the CDR3: TGTGCCAGCAGCTTAGTCCTGGACAGGGACAATGAGCAGTTCTTC.